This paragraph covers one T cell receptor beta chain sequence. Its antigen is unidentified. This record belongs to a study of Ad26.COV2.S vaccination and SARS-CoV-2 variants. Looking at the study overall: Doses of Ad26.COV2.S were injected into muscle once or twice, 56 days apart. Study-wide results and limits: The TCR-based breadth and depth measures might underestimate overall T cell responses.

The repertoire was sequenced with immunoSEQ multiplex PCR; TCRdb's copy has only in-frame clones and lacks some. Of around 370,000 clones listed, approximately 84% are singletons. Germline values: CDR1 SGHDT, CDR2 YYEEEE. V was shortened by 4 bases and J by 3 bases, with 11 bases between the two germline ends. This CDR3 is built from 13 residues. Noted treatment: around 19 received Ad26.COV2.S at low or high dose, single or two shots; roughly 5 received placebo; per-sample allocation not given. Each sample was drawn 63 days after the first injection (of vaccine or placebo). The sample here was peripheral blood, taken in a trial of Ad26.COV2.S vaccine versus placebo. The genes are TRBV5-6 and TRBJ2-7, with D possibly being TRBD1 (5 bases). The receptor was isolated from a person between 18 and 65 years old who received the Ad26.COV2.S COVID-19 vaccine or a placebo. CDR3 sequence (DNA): TGTGCCAGCAGCCGCCGTGACAGCTACGAGCAGTACTTC. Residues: CASSRRDSYEQYF.